This TCR beta chain was identified in a study of blood T cell repertoires in COVID-19. The overall study: Samples representing acute and convalescent COVID-19 were sourced from the United States, Italy and Spain. PBMCs, B-cell-depleted T cells, or T cells provided the cDNA or gDNA that made up the material.

The CDR3 contains 12 residues. CDR1 and CDR2 (germline): MNHEY, SVGAGI. Unmatched junction bases numbered 8, after V lost 4 bases and J lost 13 bases. Original processing notes: Scientists estimated how many nucleated cells there were by amplifying reference gene primers. TCRdb's copy holds only in-frame clones and misses some; the assay was immunoSEQ multiplex PCR. The DNA gave D and trimming, while V, J and clone size come from that table. The data hold some 90,000 clones, with about four fifths observed a single time. V usage is TRBV6-5 and J usage is TRBJ1-2; 8 bases align to TRBD1. The sample was peripheral blood. The receptor was isolated from a human donor in a cohort sampled during active COVID-19. CDR3 sequence (DNA): TGTGCCAGCAGTTCGGGACAGGTGGTCCTCACCTTC. It yields the protein CASSSGQVVLTF.